The 28 T cell receptor beta chains reported below all come from one sample, sequenced in a study of graft-versus-host responses after intestinal transplantation (dated by TCRdb to about 2021). The time point label, as the study defines it: cells obtained before transplantation from donor or recipient. No antigens are known for them. The library came from the immunoSEQ multiplex PCR assay. Imported from immuneACCESS, the table was reduced by TCRdb to in-frame sequences with V and J called. These copies leave out some clones; in studies compared against another copy, an unresolved V gene accounts for under half, and the cause of the remainder is not known. This sample lists about 96,000 clones; approximately 92% were detected once. The ten largest clones take up about 0.28% of the sample. The sequences come from unstimulated CD4+ T cells sorted from spleen or lymph node cells, collected before intestinal transplant. Receptors originate from a human donor who received an intestinal transplant.

This rearrangement joins TRBV19 to TRBJ2-1, with 10 bases matching TRBD2. The CDR3 has 15 residues. V lost 1 base and J lost 5; bases outside the gene matches: 2. The germline V gene has CDR1 LNHDA and CDR2 SQIVND (reference sequence). This CDR3 is CASSIASGRNNEQFF. DNA of the CDR3: TGTGCCAGTAGTATAGCTAGCGGGAGAAACAATGAGCAGTTCTTC. Full variable domain (missing parts from reference TRBV19 and TRBJ2-1): DGGITQSPKYLFRKEGQNVTLSCEQNLNHDAMYWYRQDPGQGLRLIYYSQIVNDFQKGDIAEGYSVSREKKESFPLTVTSAQKNPTAFYLCASSIASGRNNEQFFGPGTRLTVL.

The count of this clone is one. The J gene is TRBJ2-2, the V gene TRBV7-9; 13 bases map to TRBD2. J was trimmed by 1 base and V by 5 bases; bases with no gene match: 7. This CDR3 has 18 residues. Looked up from germline, CDR1 is SEHNR and CDR2 is FQNEAQ (reference sequence). CDR3 coding DNA: TGTGCCAGCAGCCTCCCGGGACTAGCGGGATTGAACACCGGGGAGCTGTTTTTT. This gives the protein CASSLPGLAGLNTGELFF.

CDR3 bases: TGTGCCAGCTCCCCGGGGCTGAAAGGCTATGGCTACACCTTC. Encoded protein: CASSPGLKGYGYTF. The chain recombines TRBV18 with TRBJ1-2, with D maybe TRBD1 (5 bases). CDR1 is KGHSH and CDR2 is LQKENI in the germline V gene. There are 14 residues in the CDR3. Between the trimmed V and J ends, which lost 6 bases and 4 bases, there was a span of 15 bases.

V gene TRBV6-6 combines with J gene TRBJ2-7; TRBD1 aligns across 7 bases. The germline CDR1 and CDR2 sequences are MNHNY and SVGAGI (reference sequence). V shed 5 bases and J 2 bases; nucleotides not matched to a gene: 9. This CDR3 has 15 residues. This chain's CDR3 is CASSTNRGPPYEQYF. The CDR3 DNA sequence: TGTGCCAGCAGTACAAACAGGGGCCCCCCCTACGAGCAGTACTTC.

The chain couples TRBV10-2 to TRBJ2-7, with 8 bases lining up with TRBD1. The CDR3 contains 17 residues. In germline, CDR1 is WSHSY, CDR2 SAAADI. Germline trimming cut 8 bases from V and 7 bases from J; bases unmatched to any gene: 22. For the CDR3, the DNA is TGCGCCAGCTCAAGCGACAGGGGCACCGGACGCCCGGTTGAGCAGTACTTC. Protein product: CASSSDRGTGRPVEQYF.

This rearrangement joins TRBV6-1 to TRBJ2-7; TRBD1 matches 9 bases. V lost 6 bases to trimming and J lost 3 bases; unmatched junction nucleotides: 6. The CDR3 runs to 14 residues. Germline CDR1 is MNHNS and CDR2 is SASEGT. The CDR3 nucleotides read TGTGCCAGCAGCCCGACAGGGGGGGTCTACGAGCAGTACTTC. It encodes CASSPTGGVYEQYF.

This chain uses TRBV5-4 with TRBJ2-1, with 8 positions matching TRBD2. This CDR3 contains 15 residues. V lost 4 bases, J lost 7 bases, and 10 bases stayed unmatched. The germline gives CDR1 SGHNT, CDR2 YYREEE (reference sequence). The CDR3 protein is CASSIPAGERNEQFF. The CDR3 nucleotides are TGTGCCAGCAGCATCCCAGCGGGAGAACGGAATGAGCAGTTCTTC.

The chain has TRBV7-3 and TRBJ2-3; 9 bases are a match to TRBD1. The V gene's germline CDR1 is SGHTA and CDR2 FQGTGA. This CDR3 contains 16 residues. After removal of 2 bases from V and 1 base from J, the junction contained 4 bases not matched to a gene. CDR3 sequence: CASSLGQGFGTDTQYF. The CDR3 DNA is TGTGCCAGCAGCTTAGGACAGGGGTTCGGCACAGATACGCAGTATTTT.

The chain's CDR3 is CASSGLGRGNSYEQYF. CDR3 nucleotides: TGTGCCAGCAGCGGCCTGGGGAGGGGCAACTCCTACGAGCAGTACTTC. This rearrangement joins TRBV13 to TRBJ2-7; 7 nucleotides align to TRBD2. The length of the CDR3 is 16 residues. Trimming cost V 5 bases and J 0 bases; bases outside gene matches: 10. CDR1 is PRHDT, CDR2 FYEKMQ, per germline (reference sequence). Full variable domain (remainder filled in from reference TRBV13 and TRBJ2-7): AAGVIQSPRHLIKEKRETATLKCYPIPRHDTVYWYQQGPGQDPQFLISFYEKMQSDKGSIPDRFSAQQFSDYHSELNMSSLELGDSALYFCASSGLGRGNSYEQYFGPGTRLTVT.

The chain combines TRBV6-5 with TRBJ2-2, with unresolved D. CDR1 is MNHEY, CDR2 SVGAGI, per germline. This CDR3 comprises 14 residues. Trimming removed 2 bases at V and 1 base at J, with 5 bases between. CDR3 DNA: TGTGCCAGCAGTTACCGGCAGAACACCGGGGAGCTGTTTTTT. It yields the protein CASSYRQNTGELFF.

The chain joins TRBV2 to TRBJ1-2; D not certain. The CDR3 contains 12 residues. CDR1 SNHLY and CDR2 FYNNEI come from the germline V gene. Between the trimmed V and J ends, which lost 3 bases and 5 bases, there was a span of 7 bases. CDR3 region: CASSESEYGYTF. Written as DNA, the CDR3 is TGTGCCAGCAGTGAGTCAGAGTATGGCTACACCTTC.

This clone was counted a single time. The chain couples TRBV29-1 to TRBJ1-2; 11 bases are shared with TRBD1. This CDR3 contains 14 residues. Germline trimming cut 5 bases from V and 8 bases from J; bases unmatched to any gene: 10. Per germline, CDR1 SQVTM and CDR2 ANQGSEA. The CDR3 DNA reads as TGCAGCGTTCAACACCCCGGACAGGGGGCAGGCTACACCTTC. Residues: CSVQHPGQGAGYTF.

V gene TRBV5-5 combines with J gene TRBJ2-5; no clear D. Germline CDR1 is SGHKS and CDR2 is YYEKEE (reference sequence). V lost 0 bases and J 4 bases, leaving 13 bases between the germline ends. CDR3 size: 15 residues. The CDR3 protein is CASSLGPTRRETQYF. CDR3 nucleotide sequence: TGTGCCAGCAGCTTGGGCCCCACACGGAGAGAGACCCAGTACTTC.

The J gene is TRBJ2-1, the V gene TRBV30; TRBD1 matches at 9 bases. V lost 4 bases, J lost 9 bases, and 13 bases stayed unmatched. Germline-derived CDR1 and CDR2 are GTSNPN and SVGIG (reference sequence). There are 15 residues in the CDR3. DNA of the CDR3: TGTGCCTGGACCACCTCCGGGACAGGGATTCGTGAGCAGTTCTTC. Translating it yields CAWTTSGTGIREQFF.

The rearrangement links TRBV2 to TRBJ2-7; TRBD2 matches 7 bases. The CDR3 is 15 amino acids. Per germline, CDR1 SNHLY and CDR2 FYNNEI. V dropped 6 bases and J dropped 4; count of bases not matched to a gene: 12. The CDR3 reads CASSAPGLSGYEQYF. The CDR3, as DNA: TGTGCCAGCAGCGCACCGGGACTATCTGGGTACGAGCAGTACTTC.

V gene TRBV18 combines with J gene TRBJ1-3; D ambiguous. This CDR3 contains 17 residues. Germline loops: CDR1 KGHSH, CDR2 LQKENI. Between the trimmed V and J ends, which lost 2 bases and 1 base, there was a span of 15 bases. In nucleotides, the CDR3 is TGTGCCAGCTCACCAGTTATCTCGGACGGTTCTGGAAACACCATATATTTT. Translating gives CASSPVISDGSGNTIYF. Based on the CDR3 plus reference TRBV18 and TRBJ1-3, the full variable domain is NAGVMQNPRHLVRRRGQEARLRCSPMKGHSHVYWYRQLPEEGLKFMVYLQKENIIDESGMPKERFSAEFPKEGPSILRIQQVVRGDSAAYFCASSPVISDGSGNTIYFGEGSWLTVV.

This chain links TRBV18 with TRBJ2-1, with TRBD2 matching over 7 bases. Per the germline V gene, CDR1 is KGHSH and CDR2 is LQKENI. The CDR3 consists of 15 residues. The J segment lost 7 bases and the V segment lost 3 bases, leaving 9 bases of the junction unmatched. In DNA, the CDR3 is TGTGCCAGCTCACCCAGGCTAGCGGATATTAATGAGCAGTTCTTC. This sequence encodes CASSPRLADINEQFF.

The chain employs TRBV6-5 and TRBJ1-3, with no clear D. The germline V gene has CDR1 MNHEY and CDR2 SVGAGI. The CDR3 is made up of 13 amino acids. V lost 10 bases and J 2 bases, leaving 12 bases between the germline ends. CDR3 residues: CATSRVAGNTIYF. As DNA, the CDR3 is TGTGCCACCTCCCGCGTGGCTGGAAACACCATATATTTT.

The V gene is TRBV21-1, the J gene TRBJ2-3; the D call in the table, TRBD2, was not verified against the DNA. TRBV21-1 is recorded as a pseudogene. The length of the CDR3 is 18 residues. CDR3 region: CASSNDGRIAGDGDTQYF. In DNA form, the CDR3 reads TGTGCCAGCAGCAATGACGGGAGGATAGCGGGAGATGGGGATACGCAGTATTTT.

This chain uses TRBV2 with TRBJ1-5; D unclear. V lost 1 base, J lost 1 base, and 5 bases lay in between. Germline assignment: CDR1 SNHLY and CDR2 FYNNEI. This CDR3 region has 14 residues. In nucleotides, the CDR3 is TGTGCCAGCAGTGAAGAGGGAAGCAATCAGCCCCAGCATTTT. This translates into CASSEEGSNQPQHF. Supplemented by reference TRBV2 and TRBJ1-5, the full variable domain reads EPEVTQTPSHQVTQMGQEVILRCVPISNHLYFYWYRQILGQKVEFLVSFYNNEISEKSEIFDDQFSVERPDGSNFTLKIRSTKLEDSAMYFCASSEEGSNQPQHFGDGTRLSIL.

Only a few counts were recorded for this clone. The V call is TRBV29-1, the J call TRBJ2-1; 8 bases fit TRBD2. Germline V lookup: CDR1 SQVTM, CDR2 ANQGSEA. The V segment lost 5 bases and the J segment 3 bases; nucleotides outside the gene matches: 9. CDR3 length: 15 residues. Here the CDR3 reads CSVQTVAGIYNEQFF. As DNA, the CDR3 is TGCAGCGTTCAAACTGTAGCGGGAATCTACAATGAGCAGTTCTTC.

The chain links TRBV7-9 to TRBJ2-7; a possible D gene is TRBD2 (5 bases). In germline, CDR1 is SEHNR, CDR2 FQNEAQ (reference sequence). V lost 5 bases and J 0 bases, leaving 11 bases between the germline ends. This CDR3 spans 14 amino acids. This chain's CDR3 is CASSPTRASYEQYF. CDR3 nucleotide sequence: TGTGCCAGCAGCCCGACGAGGGCCTCCTACGAGCAGTACTTC.

V is TRBV10-1 and J is TRBJ1-1; D uncertain. V was pared by 0 bases and J by 1 base, with 9 bases between. CDR3 size: 15 residues. Germline CDR1 is WNHNN and CDR2 is SYGVQD (reference sequence). The CDR3 nucleotides are TGCGCCAGCAGTGAGTCGAAACACGGGAACACTGAAGCTTTCTTT. Encoded protein: CASSESKHGNTEAFF.

The chain has TRBV27 and TRBJ1-1, with D possibly TRBD1 on 6 matching bases. CDR1 is MNHEY and CDR2 is SMNVEV in the germline V gene (reference sequence). The CDR3 covers 14 residues. Trimming took off 6 bases at V and 1 base at J, with 12 bases between the two ends. The CDR3, as DNA: TGTGCCAGCAGGAAATCAGGGGAGAACACTGAAGCTTTCTTT. Translated: CASRKSGENTEAFF.

This clone appeared a single time. This chain connects TRBV27 to TRBJ2-1; TRBD2 matches at 12 bases. V shed 1 base, J shed 7 bases, and the junction held 14 bases outside the gene matches. Germline loops: CDR1 MNHEY, CDR2 SMNVEV (reference sequence). CDR3 length: 19 amino acids. The CDR3 sequence: CASSLLGGLAGGPLNEQFF. The CDR3 bases are TGTGCCAGCAGTTTATTGGGGGGGCTAGCGGGAGGGCCTTTAAATGAGCAGTTCTTC.

This clone was observed once. The V and J genes are TRBV6-1 and TRBJ2-5; D is possibly TRBD1 or TRBD2 (5 bases each). The better agreement between TRBJ2-7 and the DNA end casts doubt on the J call. The CDR3 length is 15 residues. CDR1 and CDR2 from the germline V gene are MNHNS and SASEGT. The CDR3 protein is CASSVAPATVYEQYF. CDR3 nucleotide sequence: TGTGCCAGCAGTGTAGCGCCCGCGACAGTCTACGAGCAGTACTTC.

This clone was picked up a small number of times. J is TRBJ1-2 and V is TRBV6-5; D remains ambiguous. Germline V gene lookup returns CDR1 MNHEY and CDR2 SVGAGI. The CDR3 totals 16 residues. V gave up 0 bases and J gave up 0 bases, with 11 bases separating them. The CDR3 loop is CASSYSSQFANYGYTF. The CDR3 DNA follows: TGTGCCAGCAGTTACTCGAGCCAGTTCGCTAACTATGGCTACACCTTC.

This sequence joins TRBV5-4 and TRBJ2-1, with 12 bases that match TRBD1. This CDR3 has 19 residues. V dropped 4 bases and J dropped 5; count of bases not matched to a gene: 16. Germline-derived CDR1 and CDR2 are SGHNT and YYREEE (reference sequence). Here the CDR3 reads CASSTSGTGGPPTDNEQFF. CDR3 coding DNA: TGTGCCAGCAGCACGTCCGGGACAGGGGGCCCTCCGACGGACAATGAGCAGTTCTTC.